The text below deals with one TCR beta chain. This record belongs to a study of blood T cell repertoires in COVID-19. Study as a whole: Sources were T cells, B-cell-depleted T cells, or PBMCs; the material itself was cDNA or gDNA.

The CDR3 runs to 11 residues. V lost 5 bases to trimming and J lost 8 bases, with 9 bases between them. Under the authors' procedure: Amplification of reference gene primers was used by the study to estimate nucleated cell counts. Sequenced by immunoSEQ multiplex PCR; TCRdb stores in-frame clones only, minus some. The V and J calls and the clone size are those of that table, but D and trimming were determined from the DNA. The sample holds 200,000 to 300,000 clones; more than 85% are singletons and the top ten take 5.5% to 9%. The sample comprised peripheral blood. The chain joins TRBV12-3 or TRBV12-4 to TRBJ1-1; unclear D gene. The clonotype originates from a woman aged 65 to 85 with active or convalescent COVID-19. The CDR3, as DNA: TGTGCCAGCAGTCGCAGGTTAGAAGCTTTCTTT. It translates to CASSRRLEAFF.